Described below is a single T cell receptor (beta chain) sequence and its context. The antigen remains undetermined. The data belong to a study of cytomegalovirus exposure and HLA in healthy donors. Study-level results: Some TCR beta chains (164 of them) were listed as cytomegalovirus-associated.

The 120-subject validation cohort, separate from the approximately 670-subject first cohort, included the donors. TCRdb's table, derived via immunoSEQ multiplex PCR, lists solely in-frame clones and lacks some. This repertoire shows 250,000 to 400,000 clones, approximately 88% found once; its top ten account for approximately 0.95%. This CDR3 has 18 amino acids. Germline CDR1 and CDR2: MGHRA and YSYEKL. After removal of 1 base from V and 4 bases from J, the junction contained 14 bases not matched to a gene. Sequences were obtained from PBMCs. The receptor comes from a man aged 30 to 39 in good health and CMV-seronegative. The rearrangement joins TRBV4-1 to TRBJ2-3; 7 positions match TRBD1. The CDR3 DNA reads TGCGCCAGCAGCCAAGCCCAAGGGGGCACCCCTGGATCAGATACGCAGTATTTT. As protein: CASSQAQGGTPGSDTQYF.